This T cell receptor (beta chain) came from a study of blood T cell repertoires in COVID-19 (dated by TCRdb to between 2020 and 2021). About the full investigation: The collaborator samples originated in the United States, Italy and Spain and spanned the acute and convalescent phases of COVID-19. Nearly every sample came with metadata listing a de-identified subject ID, COVID-19 status, age in years and sex. The dataset comprised deeply sampled blood TCRbeta repertoires from subjects exposed to, actively infected with, or recovered from COVID-19. The prospective study material was composed of cDNA or gDNA derived from T cells, B-cell-depleted T cells, or PBMCs. The repertoires were released in a freely available public database meant as a resource for research on the immune response to SARS-CoV-2. Samples came from the ongoing ImmuneRACE study (first 160 participants) plus 1,254 subjects from 6 global collaborators. Where HLA class I and class II types were available, the types were taken from metadata supplied by the sample provider, not from assay-based typing.

As to this clone: No antigen is known for it. Per-nucleotide qualities are absent, and no much larger clonotype sits a single base away.

The paper's findings and limits, for the study overall: The amount of clinical and demographic metadata varied by source and participant and was provided uncurated.

The collaborating institutions used their own protocols to collect whole blood in K2EDTA tubes. For TCRbeta analysis, collaborators shipped samples as frozen whole blood, isolated PBMCs, or DNA extracted from either of those sample types. The CDR3 numbers 17 residues from cysteine through phenylalanine. Just CDR3 DNA is preserved here, 51 bases in frame from base 1. Unmatched junction bases come to 8, with V trimmed by 1 base and J by 2 bases. CDR1 MNHNS and CDR2 SASEGT were looked up in the germline V gene. TCRbeta CDR3 regions were amplified from genomic DNA by means of the immunoSEQ Assay, a bias-controlled multiplex PCR. The original methods were these. Nucleated cell counts per sample were estimated from amplification of reference gene primers within the assay. To quantify the absolute abundance of each unique TCRbeta CDR3 rearrangement, sequence reads were collapsed and filtered. For each sample, productive Simpson clonality was calculated as the square root of Simpson's diversity index over productive rearrangements. Held by TCRdb, this immuneACCESS table contains in-frame sequences only and omits some clones. Under half of the omission traces to an unresolved V gene where checked; the cause of the rest is unknown. That table gives V, J and clone size, and the DNA gave D and trimming. This sample lists fewer than 250,000 clones; around 80% were detected once. The top ten clones comprise 1.5% to 2% of the sample.

Recombination connected TRBV6-1 to TRBJ1-5; TRBD1 matches 7 bases in the middle. The sample comprised peripheral blood. The receptor was isolated from a woman of 80 years or more with acute or convalescent COVID-19. The CDR3 is CASSEGRGGTGNQPQHF. In nucleotide form, the sequence is TGTGCCAGCAGTGAAGGGCGGGGTGGGACAGGCAATCAGCCCCAGCATTTT.